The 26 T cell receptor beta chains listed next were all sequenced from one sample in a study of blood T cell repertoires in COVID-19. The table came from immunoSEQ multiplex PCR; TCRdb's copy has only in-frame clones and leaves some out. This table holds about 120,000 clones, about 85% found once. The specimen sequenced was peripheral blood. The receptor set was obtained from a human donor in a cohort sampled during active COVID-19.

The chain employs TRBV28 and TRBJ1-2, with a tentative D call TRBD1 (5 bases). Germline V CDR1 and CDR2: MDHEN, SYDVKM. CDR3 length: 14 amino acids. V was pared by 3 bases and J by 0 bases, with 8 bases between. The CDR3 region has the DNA TGTGCCAGCAGTTTTCGGGGGGCTAACTATGGCTACACCTTC. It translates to CASSFRGANYGYTF.

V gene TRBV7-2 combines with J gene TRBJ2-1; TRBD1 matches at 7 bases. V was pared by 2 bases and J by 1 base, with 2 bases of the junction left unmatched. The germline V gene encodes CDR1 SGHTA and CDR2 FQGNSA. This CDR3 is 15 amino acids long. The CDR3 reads CASSLTGQSYNEQFF. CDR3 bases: TGTGCCAGCAGCTTAACGGGACAGTCCTACAATGAGCAGTTCTTC.

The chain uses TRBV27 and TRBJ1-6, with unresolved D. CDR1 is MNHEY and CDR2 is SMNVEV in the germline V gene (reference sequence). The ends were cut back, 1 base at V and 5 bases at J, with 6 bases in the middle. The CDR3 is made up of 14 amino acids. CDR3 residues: CASSLWQDNSPLHF. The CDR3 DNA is TGTGCCAGCAGTTTATGGCAGGATAATTCACCCCTCCACTTT.

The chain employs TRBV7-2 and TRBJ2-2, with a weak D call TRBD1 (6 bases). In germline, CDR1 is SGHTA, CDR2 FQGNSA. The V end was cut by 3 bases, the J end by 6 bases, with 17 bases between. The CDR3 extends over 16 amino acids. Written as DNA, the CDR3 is TGTGCCAGCAGCTTTCCGGGAAAAGGGGGAGCCGGGGAGCTGTTTTTT. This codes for CASSFPGKGGAGELFF.

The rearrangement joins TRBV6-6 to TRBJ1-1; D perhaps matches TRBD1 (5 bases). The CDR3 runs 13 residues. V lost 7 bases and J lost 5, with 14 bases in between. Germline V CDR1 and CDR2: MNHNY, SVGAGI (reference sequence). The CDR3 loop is CASIRGLGTEAFF. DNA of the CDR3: TGTGCCAGCATAAGGGGTTTGGGGACTGAAGCTTTCTTT.

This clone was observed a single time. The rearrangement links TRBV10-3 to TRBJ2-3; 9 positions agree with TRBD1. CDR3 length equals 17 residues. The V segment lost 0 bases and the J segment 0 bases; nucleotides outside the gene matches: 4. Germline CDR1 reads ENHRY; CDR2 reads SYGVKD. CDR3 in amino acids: CAISESSGTGSTDTQYF. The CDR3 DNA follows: TGTGCCATCAGTGAGTCGAGCGGGACAGGGAGCACAGATACGCAGTATTTT.

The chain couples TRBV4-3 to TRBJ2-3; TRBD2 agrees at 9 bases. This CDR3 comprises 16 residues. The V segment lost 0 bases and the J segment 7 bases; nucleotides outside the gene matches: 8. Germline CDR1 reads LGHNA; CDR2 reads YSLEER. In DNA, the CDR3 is TGCGCCAGCAGCCAAGACGCTAGCGGGAACTTGAATACGCAGTATTTT. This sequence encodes CASSQDASGNLNTQYF.

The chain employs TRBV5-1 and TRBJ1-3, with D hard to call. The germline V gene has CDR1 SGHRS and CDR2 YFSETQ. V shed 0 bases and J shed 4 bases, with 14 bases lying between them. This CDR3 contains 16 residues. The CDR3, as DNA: TGCGCCAGCAGCTTGGATCCAGGCCCTATCGGAAACACCATATATTTT. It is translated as CASSLDPGPIGNTIYF.

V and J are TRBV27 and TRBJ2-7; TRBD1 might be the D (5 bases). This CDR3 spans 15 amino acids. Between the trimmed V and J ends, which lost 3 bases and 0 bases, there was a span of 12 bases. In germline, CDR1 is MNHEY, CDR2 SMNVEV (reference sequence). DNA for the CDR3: TGTGCCAGCAGTTTCGTGGGGCCCAGCTCCTACGAGCAGTACTTC. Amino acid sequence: CASSFVGPSSYEQYF.

CDR3 region: CASSPPSGRVRVEQFF. The CDR3 DNA reads as TGTGCCAGCTCACCGCCTAGCGGGAGGGTCCGGGTTGAGCAGTTCTTC. The V call is TRBV18, the J call TRBJ2-1; 12 bases match TRBD2. This CDR3 is built from 16 residues. Germline V CDR1 and CDR2: KGHSH, LQKENI. The V and J ends lost 3 bases and 9 bases, in that order; junction bases with no gene match: 9.

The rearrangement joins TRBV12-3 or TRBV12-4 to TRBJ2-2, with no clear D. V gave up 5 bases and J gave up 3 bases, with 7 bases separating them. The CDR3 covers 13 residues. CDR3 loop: CASSKHDTGELFF. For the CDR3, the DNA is TGTGCCAGCAGTAAACACGACACCGGGGAGCTGTTTTTT.

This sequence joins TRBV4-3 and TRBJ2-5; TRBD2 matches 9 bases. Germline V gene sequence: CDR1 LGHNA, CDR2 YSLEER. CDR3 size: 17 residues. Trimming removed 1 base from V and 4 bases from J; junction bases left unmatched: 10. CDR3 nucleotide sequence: TGCGCCAGCAGCCAAGCCAGCGGGAGGAGGTTGGGAGAGACCCAGTACTTC. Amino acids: CASSQASGRRLGETQYF.

CDR3 DNA sequence: TGTGCCAGCAGCGTAGGTACAGACGTAAACACCATATATTTT. Protein sequence: CASSVGTDVNTIYF. The chain recombines TRBV9 with TRBJ1-3, with D unresolved. CDR3 length equals 14 residues. Germline CDR1 and CDR2: SGDLS and YYNGEE. Trimming cost V 0 bases and J 6 bases, with 10 bases left between them.

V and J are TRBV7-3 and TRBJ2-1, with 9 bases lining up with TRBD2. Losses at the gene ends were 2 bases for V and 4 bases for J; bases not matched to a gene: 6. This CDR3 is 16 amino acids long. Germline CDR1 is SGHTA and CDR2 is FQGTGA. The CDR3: CASSLLAGASYNEQFF. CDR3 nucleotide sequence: TGTGCCAGCAGCTTATTAGCGGGGGCCTCGTACAATGAGCAGTTCTTC.

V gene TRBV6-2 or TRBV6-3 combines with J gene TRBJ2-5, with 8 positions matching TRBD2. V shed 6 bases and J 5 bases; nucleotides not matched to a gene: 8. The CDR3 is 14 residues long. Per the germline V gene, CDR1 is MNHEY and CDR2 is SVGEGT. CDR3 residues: CASSRAGERETQYF. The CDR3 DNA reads TGTGCCAGCAGCAGAGCGGGAGAGCGGGAGACCCAGTACTTC.

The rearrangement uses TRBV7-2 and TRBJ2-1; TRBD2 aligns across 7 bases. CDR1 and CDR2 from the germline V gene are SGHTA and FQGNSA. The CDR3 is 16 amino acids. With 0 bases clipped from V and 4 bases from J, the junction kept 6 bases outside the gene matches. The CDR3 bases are TGTGCCAGCAGCTTAGCGGCTAGCGGAGGTTACAATGAGCAGTTCTTC. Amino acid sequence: CASSLAASGGYNEQFF.

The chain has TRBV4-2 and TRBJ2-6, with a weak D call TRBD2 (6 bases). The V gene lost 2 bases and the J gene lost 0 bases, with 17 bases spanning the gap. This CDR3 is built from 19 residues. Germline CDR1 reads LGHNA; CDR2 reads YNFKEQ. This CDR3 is CASSQYSEGRSSGANVLTF. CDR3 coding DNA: TGTGCCAGCAGCCAATACTCGGAGGGGAGAAGCTCTGGGGCCAACGTCCTGACTTTC.

CDR3 coding DNA: TGTGCCAGTAGCGGGAGGGCCGCAGATACGCAGTATTTT. Translated, it gives CASSGRAADTQYF. The V gene is TRBV6-5, the J gene TRBJ2-3; TRBD2 aligns across 11 bases. Looked up from germline, CDR1 is MNHEY and CDR2 is SVGAGI. This CDR3 region has 13 residues. After removal of 9 bases from V and 4 bases from J, the junction contained 3 bases not matched to a gene.

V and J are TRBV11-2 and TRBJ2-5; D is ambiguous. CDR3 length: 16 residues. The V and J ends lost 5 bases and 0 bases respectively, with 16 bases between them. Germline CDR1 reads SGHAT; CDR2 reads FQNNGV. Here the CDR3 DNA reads TGTGCCAGCAGCCCCCGTCTGGGCCCGTACCAAGAGACCCAGTACTTC. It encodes CASSPRLGPYQETQYF.

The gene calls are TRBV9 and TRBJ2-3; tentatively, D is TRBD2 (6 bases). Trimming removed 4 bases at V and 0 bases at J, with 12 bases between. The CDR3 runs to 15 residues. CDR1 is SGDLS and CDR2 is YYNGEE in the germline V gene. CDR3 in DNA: TGTGCCAGCAGCCCCGGCGGGGCTAGCACAGATACGCAGTATTTT. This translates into CASSPGGASTDTQYF.

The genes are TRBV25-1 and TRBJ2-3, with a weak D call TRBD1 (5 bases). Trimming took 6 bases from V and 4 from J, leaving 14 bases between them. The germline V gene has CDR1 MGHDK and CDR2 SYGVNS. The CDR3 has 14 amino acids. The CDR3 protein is CASRAPDSSDTQYF. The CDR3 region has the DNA TGTGCCAGCAGGGCGCCCGACAGTTCAGATACGCAGTATTTT.

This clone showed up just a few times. The CDR3 DNA reads TGTGCCAGCAGCTTAGGAGGGATCGACTCACCCCTCCACTTT. This gives the protein CASSLGGIDSPLHF. This sequence joins TRBV7-9 and TRBJ1-6; D call uncertain. V was trimmed by 1 base and J by 10 bases, leaving 11 bases between them. The CDR3 runs to 14 residues. Germline values: CDR1 SEHNR, CDR2 FQNEAQ (reference sequence).

CDR3 nucleotides: TGTGCCAGCAGCTCATACAGCGGGAGTGCCTACAATGAGCAGTTCTTC. Its protein is CASSSYSGSAYNEQFF. V usage is TRBV7-9 and J usage is TRBJ2-1; 8 nucleotides match TRBD2. CDR1 is SEHNR, CDR2 FQNEAQ, per germline (reference sequence). Unmatched junction bases numbered 7, after V lost 4 bases and J lost 2 bases. There are 16 residues in the CDR3. Full variable domain (rest looked up from reference TRBV7-9 and TRBJ2-1): DTGVSQNPRHKITKRGQNVTFRCDPISEHNRLYWYRQTLGQGPEFLTYFQNEAQLEKSRLLSDRFSAERPKGSFSTLEIQRTEQGDSAMYLCASSSYSGSAYNEQFFGPGTRLTVL.

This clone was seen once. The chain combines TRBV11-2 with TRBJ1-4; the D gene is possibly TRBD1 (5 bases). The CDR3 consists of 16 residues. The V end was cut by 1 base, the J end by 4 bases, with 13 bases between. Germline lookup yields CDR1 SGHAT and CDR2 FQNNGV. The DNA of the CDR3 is TGTGCCAGCAGCTTAGGACAGCTTAACCTTAATGAAAAACTGTTTTTT. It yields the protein CASSLGQLNLNEKLFF.

The CDR3 coding sequence is TGTGCCACCGCGGGAGGGGCCCGCACAGATACGCAGTATTTT. Protein: CATAGGARTDTQYF. The rearrangement joins TRBV15 to TRBJ2-3; TRBD2 agrees at 9 bases. V trimming: 8 bases; J trimming: 1 base; junction bases outside the gene matches: 4. Germline CDR1 LNHNV, CDR2 YYDKDF (reference sequence). The CDR3 has 14 residues.

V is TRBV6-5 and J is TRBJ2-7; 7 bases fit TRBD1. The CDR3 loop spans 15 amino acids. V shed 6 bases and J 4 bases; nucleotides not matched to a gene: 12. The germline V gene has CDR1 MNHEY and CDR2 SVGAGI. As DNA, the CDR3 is TGTGCCAGCAGGAGCGCCAAAGGGGGCCAGTACGAGCAGTACTTC. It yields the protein CASRSAKGGQYEQYF.